This T cell receptor (beta chain) stems from a study of blood T cell repertoires in COVID-19. This clone was counted only a few times. Germline-derived CDR1 and CDR2 are GTSNPN and SVGIG (reference sequence). J lost 8 bases, V lost 2 bases, and 14 bases had no gene match. The length of the CDR3 is 15 residues. Source study methods: Reference gene primer amplification in the assay estimated nucleated cell counts. Data came from immunoSEQ multiplex PCR; TCRdb stores just in-frame clones and leaves some out. The DNA gave D and trimming, while V, J and clone size come from that table. The sample has 45,000 or so clones, 70% to 90% seen once.

The TCR originated in a man aged 35-49 years with active COVID-19. Source material: peripheral blood. This chain joins TRBV30 and TRBJ1-2; TRBD1 agrees at 7 bases. The CDR3 loop reads CAWSFPGTDRVGYTF. The CDR3 nucleotides read TGTGCCTGGAGTTTCCCAGGGACAGACCGGGTAGGCTACACCTTC.